One and the same sample provided the 32 T cell receptor beta chains below, sequenced in a study of T cell responses to AZD1222 COVID-19 vaccine. The repertoire was sequenced with immunoSEQ multiplex PCR; TCRdb's copy has only in-frame clones and lacks some. The sample holds 80,000 to 100,000 clones; approximately 85% are singletons and the top ten take roughly 3.2%. The specimen comprised peripheral blood, sampled 28 days after the second AZD1222 dose. The receptors here all came from an adult who received the AZD1222 COVID-19 vaccine.

The gene calls are TRBV24-1 and TRBJ1-4; 7 bases are a match to TRBD1. Germline values: CDR1 KGHDR, CDR2 SFDVKD. V shed 4 bases and J 5 bases; nucleotides not matched to a gene: 9. The CDR3 has 16 amino acids. The CDR3 protein is CATSDHRQGLNEKLFF. CDR3 in DNA: TGTGCCACCAGTGACCACCGACAGGGCTTGAATGAAAAACTGTTTTTT.

The V gene is TRBV5-1, the J gene TRBJ2-1, with 14 bases that match TRBD2. Trimming removed 4 bases from V and 1 base from J; junction bases left unmatched: 13. The length of the CDR3 is 20 residues. The germline V gene has CDR1 SGHRS and CDR2 YFSETQ. The DNA of the CDR3 is TGCGCCAGCAGCCAGACACCGGGACTAGCGGGAGAAGGGTCCTACAATGAGCAGTTCTTC. Protein: CASSQTPGLAGEGSYNEQFF. Combining the CDR3 with reference TRBV5-1 and TRBJ2-1 gives the whole variable domain KAGVTQTPRYLIKTRGQQVTLSCSPISGHRSVSWYQQTPGQGLQFLFEYFSETQRNKGNFPGRFSGRQFSNSRSEMNVSTLELGDSALYLCASSQTPGLAGEGSYNEQFFGPGTRLTVL.

The V gene is TRBV30, the J gene TRBJ2-2; the D gene is possibly TRBD2 (6 bases). V lost 3 bases to trimming and J lost 4 bases, with 15 bases between them. CDR1 and CDR2 (germline): GTSNPN, SVGIG (reference sequence). The CDR3 loop spans 15 amino acids. The CDR3 DNA reads as TGTGCCTGGAGGAACGGGGGATTATTCACCGGGGAGCTGTTTTTT. This gives the protein CAWRNGGLFTGELFF. The variable domain in full, completed from reference TRBV30 and TRBJ2-2, reads SQTIHQWPATLVQPVGSPLSLECTVEGTSNPNLYWYRQAAGRGLQLLFYSVGIGQISSEVPQNLSASRPQDRQFILSSKKLLLSDSGFYLCAWRNGGLFTGELFFGEGSRLTVL.

J is TRBJ1-2 and V is TRBV24-1; TRBD1 agrees at 7 bases. The V and J ends lost 4 bases and 8 bases, in that order; junction bases with no gene match: 12. The CDR3 spans 15 residues. Germline V CDR1 and CDR2: KGHDR, SFDVKD. CDR3 in amino acids: CATSDPGQSSWGYTF. CDR3 nucleotides: TGTGCCACCAGTGACCCGGGACAGTCCTCGTGGGGCTACACCTTC.

The V gene is TRBV11-2, the J gene TRBJ2-5; D remains unclear. Germline V gives CDR1 SGHAT, CDR2 FQNNGV. CDR3 size: 13 residues. V lost 4 bases and J lost 4, with 10 bases in between. CDR3 in amino acids: CASSYTGSETQYF. The CDR3 coding sequence is TGTGCCAGCAGCTATACTGGCTCAGAGACCCAGTACTTC.

The chain recombines TRBV19 with TRBJ1-6; 8 bases line up with TRBD1. V trimming: 5 bases; J trimming: 7 bases; junction bases outside the gene matches: 4. The germline gives CDR1 LNHDA, CDR2 SQIVND (reference sequence). The CDR3 is 14 amino acids. CDR3 DNA: TGTGCCAGTAGTCGACAGGGGTTGAATTCACCCCTCCACTTT. Protein product: CASSRQGLNSPLHF.

The chain couples TRBV19 to TRBJ2-7; possible D gene TRBD2, 6 bases. CDR3 length: 13 amino acids. With 0 bases removed from V and 5 bases from J, the gap between germline ends came to 8 bases. Germline CDR1 LNHDA, CDR2 SQIVND (reference sequence). CDR3 residues: CASSIDSGDEQYF. CDR3 bases: TGTGCCAGTAGTATAGATTCGGGGGACGAGCAGTACTTC.

The rearrangement joins TRBV21-1 to TRBJ2-2; the DNA was not used to check the table's D call, TRBD1. TRBV21-1 has pseudogene status. The CDR3 consists of 16 residues. This chain's CDR3 is CASSKEGQVFTGELFF. The CDR3 DNA follows: TGTGCCAGCAGCAAGGAGGGACAGGTTTTCACCGGGGAGCTGTTTTTT.

V and J are TRBV3-1 (or the pseudogene TRBV3-2) and TRBJ1-5; 9 nucleotides agree with TRBD1. This CDR3 is 16 amino acids long. The ends lost 0 bases at V and 7 bases at J; junction bases unmatched: 7. Germline V gene sequence: CDR1 LGHDT, CDR2 YNNKEL (reference sequence). The CDR3 coding sequence is TGTGCCAGCAGCCAAGATTACGGACAGGGGCCCCAGCCCCAGCATTTT. Its protein is CASSQDYGQGPQPQHF.

The chain employs TRBV7-3 and TRBJ1-5; D not resolved. The ends were cut back, 1 base at V and 6 bases at J, with 7 bases in the middle. CDR1 SGHTA and CDR2 FQGTGA come from the germline V gene. The CDR3 spans 13 residues. CDR3 sequence reads: CASSLMRGQPQHF. CDR3 sequence (DNA): TGTGCCAGCAGCTTAATGCGGGGTCAGCCCCAGCATTTT.

J is TRBJ1-1 and V is TRBV28; D remains ambiguous. Germline-derived CDR1 and CDR2 are MDHEN and SYDVKM. The CDR3 is 12 residues long. Trimming stripped 2 bases from V and 8 bases from J, with 9 bases between. The DNA for the CDR3 is TGTGCCAGCAGTTTAGTCTCGGAAGAAGCTTTCTTT. It is translated as CASSLVSEEAFF.

The chain recombines TRBV28 with TRBJ1-4, with D unclear. The V and J ends lost 6 bases and 5 bases respectively, with 13 bases between them. This CDR3 is 14 amino acids long. Germline CDR1 is MDHEN and CDR2 is SYDVKM. This CDR3 reads CASSQFYRNEKLFF. The CDR3 DNA sequence: TGTGCCAGCAGCCAGTTCTATAGGAATGAAAAACTGTTTTTT.

This clone was picked up a small number of times. This chain joins TRBV5-1 and TRBJ1-6; no firm D call. This CDR3 spans 15 amino acids. Per germline, CDR1 SGHRS and CDR2 YFSETQ. Trimming took off 0 bases at V and 8 bases at J, with 12 bases between the two ends. The DNA for the CDR3 is TGCGCCAGCAGCTTGGCCGGGCGGGGAGATTCACCCCTCCACTTT. Amino acid sequence: CASSLAGRGDSPLHF.

Note on this clone: The same CDR3 is also encoded by other DNA sequences in this sample. The chain recombines TRBV29-1 with TRBJ2-1, with 7 bases identical to TRBD2. The ends lost 3 bases at V and 7 bases at J; junction bases unmatched: 6. Germline V CDR1 and CDR2: SQVTM, ANQGSEA. This CDR3 comprises 13 residues. The CDR3 loop is CSVEVGLGNEQFF. CDR3 nucleotides: TGCAGCGTTGAGGTTGGACTAGGGAATGAGCAGTTCTTC.

J is TRBJ1-4 and V is TRBV9, with 8 bases fitting TRBD1. Germline CDR1 is SGDLS and CDR2 is YYNGEE. The CDR3 loop spans 17 amino acids. V gave up 4 bases and J gave up 3 bases; unmatched junction bases: 11. The CDR3 spells CASSPYSGQGSNEKLFF. In DNA, the CDR3 is TGTGCCAGCAGCCCATATTCCGGACAGGGATCTAATGAAAAACTGTTTTTT.

The chain uses TRBV4-1 and TRBJ1-5, with D hard to call. V shed 1 base and J shed 9 bases, with 7 bases lying between them. This CDR3 has 12 amino acids. Germline CDR1 MGHRA, CDR2 YSYEKL. The CDR3 DNA sequence: TGCGCCAGCAGCCAAGTTTGGGGGCCCCAGCATTTT. Its translation is CASSQVWGPQHF.

This chain links TRBV27 with TRBJ1-6; tentative D call: TRBD1 (6 bases). The V end was cut by 3 bases, the J end by 13 bases, with 19 bases between. The length of the CDR3 is 15 residues. Germline CDR1 reads MNHEY; CDR2 reads SMNVEV (reference sequence). DNA for the CDR3: TGTGCCAGCAGTTTTTATTTCGGGGGGGGCTATCCCCTCCACTTT. The encoded protein is CASSFYFGGGYPLHF.

The chain combines TRBV27 with TRBJ2-1; TRBD1 matches at 8 bases. CDR1 is MNHEY and CDR2 is SMNVEV in the germline V gene (reference sequence). The CDR3 totals 13 residues. V lost 3 bases and J lost 7; bases outside the gene matches: 2. CDR3 in DNA: TGTGCCAGCAGTTTGCAGGGGGCTAATGAGCAGTTCTTC. Protein product: CASSLQGANEQFF.

This CDR3 is CASSVGNQPQHF. The CDR3 DNA follows: TGTGCCAGCAGTGTGGGCAATCAGCCCCAGCATTTT. The chain couples TRBV28 to TRBJ1-5; D unclear. This CDR3 contains 12 residues. Germline V gene data show CDR1 as MDHEN and CDR2 as SYDVKM. Trimming removed 5 bases at V and 2 bases at J, with 4 bases between.

This chain uses TRBV5-1 with TRBJ2-3, with D perhaps given as TRBD1 or TRBD2 (5 bases each). There are 16 residues in the CDR3. The V gene lost 4 bases and the J gene lost 2 bases, with 17 bases spanning the gap. Germline values: CDR1 SGHRS, CDR2 YFSETQ. CDR3 bases: TGCGCCAGCAGCCACCACGGGACCGAACTCACAGATACGCAGTATTTT. Translating it yields CASSHHGTELTDTQYF.

This chain connects TRBV30 to TRBJ2-2, with D perhaps TRBD2 (5 bases). CDR1 is GTSNPN and CDR2 is SVGIG in the germline V gene (reference sequence). V was shortened by 3 bases and J by 2 bases, with 10 bases between the two germline ends. The CDR3 length is 14 residues. The CDR3 nucleotides are TGTGCCTGGAGCCGGGGATCAAACACCGGGGAGCTGTTTTTT. It codes for CAWSRGSNTGELFF. The whole variable domain, filled in from reference TRBV30 and TRBJ2-2, reads SQTIHQWPATLVQPVGSPLSLECTVEGTSNPNLYWYRQAAGRGLQLLFYSVGIGQISSEVPQNLSASRPQDRQFILSSKKLLLSDSGFYLCAWSRGSNTGELFFGEGSRLTVL.

This rearrangement joins TRBV29-1 to TRBJ2-1; D is possibly TRBD1 or TRBD2 (5 bases each). The CDR3 is made up of 15 amino acids. The V gene's germline CDR1 is SQVTM and CDR2 ANQGSEA. V lost 5 bases and J 0 bases, leaving 14 bases between the germline ends. CDR3 sequence: CSVSPGPSSYNEQFF. Here the CDR3 DNA reads TGCAGCGTTTCCCCGGGACCCAGCTCCTACAATGAGCAGTTCTTC.

The chain has TRBV4-3 and TRBJ2-4; possible D gene TRBD2, 5 bases. The CDR3 runs 14 residues. CDR1 is LGHNA and CDR2 is YSLEER in the germline V gene. V lost 2 bases and J 7 bases, leaving 12 bases between the germline ends. In nucleotides, the CDR3 is TGCGCCAGCAGCCAAACCCCCCGAGGGAACATTCAGTACTTC. Translating it yields CASSQTPRGNIQYF.

The rearrangement joins TRBV5-1 to TRBJ1-4, with 8 bases identical to TRBD1. J was trimmed by 2 bases and V by 6 bases; bases with no gene match: 9. This CDR3 has 16 amino acids. The germline V gene has CDR1 SGHRS and CDR2 YFSETQ. CDR3 sequence (DNA): TGCGCCAGCACACCTCTACCAGGGGGCACTAATGAAAAACTGTTTTTT. Protein: CASTPLPGGTNEKLFF.

V gene TRBV2 combines with J gene TRBJ2-7; D remains unclear. Germline CDR1 SNHLY, CDR2 FYNNEI. The CDR3 sequence is 13 residues long. V dropped 10 bases and J dropped 3 bases, with 16 bases sitting between them. The CDR3 nucleotides read TGTGCCATCCAAGGAACGCTATACTACGAGCAGTACTTC. Its protein is CAIQGTLYYEQYF.

The gene calls are TRBV18 and TRBJ1-1, with D hard to call. This CDR3 spans 12 amino acids. Germline assignment: CDR1 KGHSH and CDR2 LQKENI. With 6 bases removed from V and 7 bases from J, the gap between germline ends came to 12 bases. The CDR3 nucleotides are TGTGCCAGCTCTCCTACCGGACGTGAAGCTTTCTTT. This encodes CASSPTGREAFF.

The genes are TRBV7-2 and TRBJ1-5, with D possibly TRBD1 on 6 matching bases. The V gene's germline CDR1 is SGHTA and CDR2 FQGNSA. Trimming shortened V by 4 bases and J by 5 bases, and 12 bases separated the two germline ends. The CDR3 contains 14 residues. The DNA of the CDR3 is TGTGCCAGCAGCTACGGGGGGCGCGATCAGCCCCAGCATTTT. It specifies CASSYGGRDQPQHF. Filled out from reference TRBV7-2 and TRBJ1-5, the complete variable domain reads GAGVSQSPSNKVTEKGKDVELRCDPISGHTALYWYRQSLGQGLEFLIYFQGNSAPDKSGLPSDRFSAERTGGSVSTLTIQRTQQEDSAVYLCASSYGGRDQPQHFGDGTRLSIL.

The chain is built from TRBV30 and TRBJ1-3; no definite D call. The CDR3 runs 12 residues. The germline CDR1 and CDR2 sequences are GTSNPN and SVGIG (reference sequence). V lost 3 bases to trimming and J lost 0 bases, with 3 bases between them. This chain's CDR3 is CAWRPSGNTIYF. The CDR3 DNA follows: TGTGCCTGGAGGCCCTCTGGAAACACCATATATTTT.

This rearrangement joins TRBV7-2 to TRBJ2-1, with TRBD2 identical over 8 bases. This CDR3 contains 15 residues. Germline V lookup: CDR1 SGHTA, CDR2 FQGNSA. V lost 6 bases, J lost 0 bases, and 4 bases stayed unmatched. CDR3 nucleotide sequence: TGTGCCAGCAGGCGCACTAGCGGCTCCTACAATGAGCAGTTCTTC. Its translation: CASRRTSGSYNEQFF.

This chain connects TRBV7-2 to TRBJ2-1, with 7 nucleotides matching TRBD2. V shed 0 bases and J 15 bases; nucleotides not matched to a gene: 14. The CDR3 totals 15 residues. Germline lookup yields CDR1 SGHTA and CDR2 FQGNSA. The CDR3 DNA is TGTGCCAGCAGCTTAGCGCTCGGACTAGAGGGGCTCGTGTTCTTC. It encodes CASSLALGLEGLVFF.

This chain uses TRBV7-2 with TRBJ1-3; no firm D call. CDR1 is SGHTA, CDR2 FQGNSA, per germline. Trimming left V 4 bases short and J 0 bases short, with 7 bases between. The CDR3 runs 14 residues. DNA for the CDR3: TGTGCCAGCAGCTCCCCGTCCTCTGGAAACACCATATATTTT. This encodes CASSSPSSGNTIYF.

The chain has TRBV5-6 and TRBJ2-7; D unresolved. The CDR3 loop spans 12 amino acids. V gave up 3 bases and J gave up 4 bases, with 8 bases separating them. Germline V gene sequence: CDR1 SGHDT, CDR2 YYEEEE. The CDR3: CASSWGSYEQYF. The CDR3 coding sequence is TGTGCCAGCAGCTGGGGTTCGTACGAGCAGTACTTC.